This T cell receptor (beta chain) was recorded in a study of CD8 T cells in ankylosing spondylitis (dated by TCRdb to the late 2010s). Context from the whole study: The study set out to find disease-linked TCR variants by profiling T cell receptor beta repertoires in ankylosing spondylitis patients and healthy donors. The whole study cohort included 85 to 120 healthy donors and under 30 ankylosing spondylitis patients. Samples of peripheral blood were taken, and for ankylosing spondylitis patients, synovial fluid was collected as well.

This clonotype was seen at least ten times. Its antigen is not yet known. Within one base of it there is no much larger clone, and no base qualities were kept. Sequenced on an Illumina HiSeq 2500. Quantitative 5'-RACE with molecular barcodes was the method used to prepare the TCR beta libraries. In the source study's methods: To identify disease-linked TCR variants, a new computational method was used, one built on a probabilistic model of VDJ rearrangement. TCRdb reprocessed the public reads (quality trimming at Q25 with fastp, clone calling with MiXCR) and kept in-frame beta chains. Rows with a matching CDR3 protein are joined into one entry that keeps the most common DNA and genes. The V and J calls shown here were made by TCRdb, not taken from the authors' results. The sample records around 130,000 distinct CDR3 sequences, about 7% of which are singletons. Together, the top ten hold more than 10% of the sample.

From the cysteine up to the phenylalanine, the CDR3 has a length of 15 residues. Only CDR3 DNA remains: 45 bases, in frame from the first base. Germline trimming amounts to 5 bases on V and 3 bases on J, with 6 as the count of junction bases outside the gene matches. The germline V gene yields SGHAT for CDR1 and FQNNGV for CDR2. General conclusions and limits of the study: The disease-linked clones were reported to be significantly enriched in matched synovial fluid samples from ankylosing spondylitis patients. Some motif variants were previously reported in synovial fluid and blood of reactive arthritis patients, suggesting common disease-initiation mechanisms. Blood from ankylosing spondylitis patients appeared to be characterized by a TCR beta motif composed of several highly homologous amino acid variants. A CD8+ phenotype was shown by the disease-linked clones, which were found at relatively low frequencies in peripheral blood.

The source of this sequence is a male donor with ankylosing spondylitis or in good health (not recorded which). The material sequenced was blood, either unsorted or a sorted T cell fraction (not recorded which). The V gene is TRBV11-2 and the J gene is TRBJ2-7, with TRBD2 matching 11 junction bases. CDR3 protein: CASSGRTSGHYEQYF. Read as DNA, the sequence is TGTGCCAGCAGCGGGAGGACTAGCGGGCACTACGAGCAGTACTTC. Reference TRBV11-2 and TRBJ2-7 proteins supply the regions before and after the CDR3; the full variable domain is: EAGVAQSPRYKIIEKRQSVAFWCNPISGHATLYWYQQILGQGPKLLIQFQNNGVVDDSQLPKDRFSAERLKGVDSTLKIQPAKLEDSAVYLCASSGRTSGHYEQYFGPGTRLTVT.